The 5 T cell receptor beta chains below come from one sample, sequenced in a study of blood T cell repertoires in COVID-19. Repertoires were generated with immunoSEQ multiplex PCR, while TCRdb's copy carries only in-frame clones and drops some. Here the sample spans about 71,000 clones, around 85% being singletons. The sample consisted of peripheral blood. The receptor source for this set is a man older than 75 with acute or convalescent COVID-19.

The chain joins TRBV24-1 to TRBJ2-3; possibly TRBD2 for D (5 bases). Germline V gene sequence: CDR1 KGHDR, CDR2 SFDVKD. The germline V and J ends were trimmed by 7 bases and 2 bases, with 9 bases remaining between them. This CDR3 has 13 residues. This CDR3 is CATRREITDTQYF. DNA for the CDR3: TGTGCCACCAGGAGGGAGATCACAGATACGCAGTATTTT.

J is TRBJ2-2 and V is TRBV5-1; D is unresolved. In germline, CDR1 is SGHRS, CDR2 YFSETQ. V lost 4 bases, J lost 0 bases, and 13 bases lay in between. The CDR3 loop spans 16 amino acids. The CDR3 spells CASSVTTLTNTGELFF. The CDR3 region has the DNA TGCGCCAGCAGCGTTACTACATTAACGAACACCGGGGAGCTGTTTTTT.

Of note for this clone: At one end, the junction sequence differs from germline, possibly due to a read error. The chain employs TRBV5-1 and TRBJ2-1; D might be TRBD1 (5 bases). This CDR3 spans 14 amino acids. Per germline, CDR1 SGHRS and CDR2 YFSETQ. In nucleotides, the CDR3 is TGCGCCAGCAGCTCTCAGGGTCGGTACAGTGAGCAGTTCTTC. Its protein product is CASSSQGRYSEQFF.

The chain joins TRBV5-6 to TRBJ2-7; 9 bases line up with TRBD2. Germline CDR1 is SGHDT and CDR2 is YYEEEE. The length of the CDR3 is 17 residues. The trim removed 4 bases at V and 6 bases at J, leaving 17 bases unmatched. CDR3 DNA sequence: TGTGCCAGCAGCCGCCGGGACAGCGGGAGGAGCTTACGCGAGCAGTACTTC. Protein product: CASSRRDSGRSLREQYF.

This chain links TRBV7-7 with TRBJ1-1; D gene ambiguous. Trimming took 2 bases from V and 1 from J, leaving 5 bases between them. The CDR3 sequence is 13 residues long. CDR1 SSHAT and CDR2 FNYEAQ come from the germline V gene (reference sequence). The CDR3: CASSLQQNTEAFF. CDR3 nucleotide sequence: TGTGCCAGCAGCTTACAACAGAACACTGAAGCTTTCTTT.